The following is a T cell receptor (beta chain) sequence with its context. Its antigen is unknown. During the collection period, no donor immune events like infections were recorded. This CDR3 region has 15 residues. J lost 7 bases, V lost 6 bases, and 11 bases had no gene match. The V gene's germline CDR1 is LNHDA and CDR2 SQIVND (reference sequence). The record originates from a study of identifying expanded T cells in peripheral blood. Study-level findings and limits: Variance in clone template counts between roughly two-week samples significantly increased with total template count across all healthy donors. Roughly 1.2 clones differed between technical replicates, versus around 16 and 19 over time.

Clones were read by immunoSEQ multiplex PCR, and TCRdb kept only the in-frame ones, dropping some. The profile shows tens of thousands of clones, about 91% of them singletons. The chain uses TRBV19 and TRBJ1-5; 8 bases match TRBD1. The source material was blood. The sequence came from a person aged 18-70 years in good health. CDR3 DNA: TGTGCCAGTAGCCAAGGACAGGGAGGAGGGCAGCCCCAGCATTTT. It translates to CASSQGQGGGQPQHF.